This T cell receptor (beta chain) was recorded in a study of blood T cell repertoires in COVID-19. Study as a whole: Whether acute or convalescent, the COVID-19 samples came from the United States, Italy and Spain. T cells, B-cell-depleted T cells, or PBMCs supplied cDNA or gDNA.

CDR1 SGHKS and CDR2 YYEKEE come from the germline V gene (reference sequence). V shed 2 bases and J 3 bases; nucleotides not matched to a gene: 5. The CDR3 consists of 16 residues. The assay was immunoSEQ multiplex PCR, and TCRdb's table has in-frame clones only and misses some. The sample lists under 15,000 clones, almost 90% occurring once. The sequence came from a human donor with active COVID-19. The donor label of this sample is uncertain. The chain employs TRBV5-5 and TRBJ1-6; TRBD1 matches at 7 bases. The source material was peripheral blood. CDR3 in DNA: TGTGCCAGCAGCTTTAAGGGGGCCCTCTATAATTCACCCCTCCACTTT. This encodes CASSFKGALYNSPLHF.